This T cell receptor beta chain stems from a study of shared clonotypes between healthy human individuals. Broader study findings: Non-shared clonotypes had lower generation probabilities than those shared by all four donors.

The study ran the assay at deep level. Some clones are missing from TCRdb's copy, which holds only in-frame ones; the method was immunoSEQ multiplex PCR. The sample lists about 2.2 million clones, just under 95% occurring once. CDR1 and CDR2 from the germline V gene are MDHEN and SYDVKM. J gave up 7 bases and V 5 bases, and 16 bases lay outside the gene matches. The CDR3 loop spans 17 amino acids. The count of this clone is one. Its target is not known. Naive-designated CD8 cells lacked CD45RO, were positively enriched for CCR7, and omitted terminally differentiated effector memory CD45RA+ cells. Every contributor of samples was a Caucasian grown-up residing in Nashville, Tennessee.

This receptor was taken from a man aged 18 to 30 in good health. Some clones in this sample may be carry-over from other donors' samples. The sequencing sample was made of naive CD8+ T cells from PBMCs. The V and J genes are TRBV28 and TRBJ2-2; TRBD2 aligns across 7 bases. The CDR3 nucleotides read TGTGCCAGCAGTCCTAAGGGGCGGGAGAATCCCAGCGGGGAGCTGTTTTTT. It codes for CASSPKGRENPSGELFF.